This T cell receptor (beta chain) appears in the sequencing data of a study of vaccination and CD4 T cells after COVID-19. Study at large: Four females and six males made up the convalescents, with two Hispanic. Sampling post-COVID took place a median around 91 days after diagnosis (range 35 to 161).

The V gene's germline CDR1 is DFQATT and CDR2 SNEGSKA (reference sequence). V lost 3 bases, J lost 4 bases, and 7 bases stayed unmatched. The CDR3 runs to 16 residues. Each CDR3 protein is one row after TCRdb ran MiXCR on the PCR reads. The table has over 15,000 distinct CDR3 sequences, 66% seen once; the top ten hold 0.95% to 1.2%. This clonotype turned up a few times. The sequencing here drew on CD4+ T cells from blood, taken after SARS-CoV-2 vaccination. V gene TRBV20-1 combines with J gene TRBJ2-2; 11 bases are a match to TRBD2. The TCR was taken from a human donor who had recovered from COVID-19. As DNA, the CDR3 is TGCAGTGCTAGTTCTAGCGGGAGGTCAGGCACCGGGGAGCTGTTTTTT. Translated: CSASSSGRSGTGELFF.